This TCR beta chain stems from a study of PD-1 blockade in classical Hodgkin lymphoma. Notes on this clone: Its target is unknown.

Method: immunoSEQ multiplex PCR; TCRdb's copy keeps in-frame clones and lacks some. This repertoire shows 25,000 to 30,000 clones, 80% to 95% found once; its top ten account for over 3%. Study-wide results and limits: Differences between repertoires have undefined causes, possibly disease activity or prior therapy. Reports described newly diagnosed patients as having lower baseline TCR diversity than healthy donors.

Deletions cut 0 bases from V and 8 bases from J, with 10 bases between. This CDR3 comprises 14 residues. Germline V lookup: CDR1 MGHRA, CDR2 YSYEKL. Time point defined: newly diagnosed, previously untreated cHL patient sample. Comparators were PBMCs taken from newly diagnosed, untreated classical Hodgkin lymphoma. The chain links TRBV4-1 to TRBJ2-2, with D possibly matching TRBD2 (5 bases). This TCR was recovered from a human donor with classical Hodgkin lymphoma. The sequencing sample was made of peripheral blood mononuclear cells (PBMCs). Here the CDR3 DNA reads TGCGCCAGCAGCCAAGACCCATCGGGAGGGGAGCTGTTTTTT. Protein: CASSQDPSGGELFF.